Listed here are 17 T cell receptor beta chains from one sample, sequenced in a study of cytomegalovirus exposure and HLA in healthy donors. PCR employed 60 Vbeta and 13 Jbeta primers. Some clones are missing from TCRdb's copy, which holds only in-frame ones; the method was immunoSEQ multiplex PCR. This table has 190,000 or so clones, about 80% appearing once. The sequenced material came from PBMCs. These receptors originate from a boy under 18 in good health and CMV-seronegative.

This chain links TRBV10-3 with TRBJ1-1, with D uncertain. There are 11 residues in the CDR3. CDR1 is ENHRY, CDR2 SYGVKD, per germline. V lost 3 bases and J 7 bases, leaving 6 bases between the germline ends. In nucleotides, the CDR3 is TGTGCCATCAGTGACAATGTTGAAGCTTTCTTT. Translation: CAISDNVEAFF.

The table lists this clone with a few counts. The rearrangement links TRBV5-6 to TRBJ2-1, with 9 bases matching TRBD1. Germline CDR1 is SGHDT and CDR2 is YYEEEE. The CDR3 totals 16 residues. Trimming took 3 bases from V and 0 from J; bases not matched to a gene: 4. The CDR3 sequence: CASSSLDRGSYNEQFF. The CDR3 DNA follows: TGTGCCAGCAGCTCCCTGGACAGGGGCTCCTACAATGAGCAGTTCTTC.

The V and J genes are TRBV30 and TRBJ2-4; 12 bases are a match to TRBD2. CDR1 is GTSNPN and CDR2 is SVGIG in the germline V gene (reference sequence). With 4 bases clipped from V and 0 bases from J, the junction kept 10 bases outside the gene matches. The CDR3 totals 18 residues. The CDR3 reads CAWTNRTSGKVAKNIQYF. DNA for the CDR3: TGTGCCTGGACGAATCGGACTAGCGGGAAGGTAGCCAAAAACATTCAGTACTTC. Full variable domain (rest looked up from reference TRBV30 and TRBJ2-4): SQTIHQWPATLVQPVGSPLSLECTVEGTSNPNLYWYRQAAGRGLQLLFYSVGIGQISSEVPQNLSASRPQDRQFILSSKKLLLSDSGFYLCAWTNRTSGKVAKNIQYFGAGTRLSVL.

The chain links TRBV18 to TRBJ1-1; D remains ambiguous. The CDR3 loop spans 15 amino acids. The germline V and J ends were trimmed by 2 bases and 0 bases, with 10 bases remaining between them. Germline CDR1 KGHSH, CDR2 LQKENI. CDR3 nucleotide sequence: TGTGCCAGCTCACCATGGAACAGCATGAACACTGAAGCTTTCTTT. This codes for CASSPWNSMNTEAFF.

The CDR3 loop reads CASSWDRGANQPQHF. The CDR3 coding sequence is TGTGCCAGCAGTTGGGACAGGGGAGCAAATCAGCCCCAGCATTTT. The V and J genes are TRBV27 and TRBJ1-5, with 10 bases that match TRBD1. This CDR3 region has 15 residues. Losses at the gene ends were 4 bases for V and 4 bases for J; bases not matched to a gene: 4. Per germline, CDR1 MNHEY and CDR2 SMNVEV (reference sequence).

This clone has only one observation. The genes are TRBV27 and TRBJ2-1; D is ambiguous. This CDR3 has 12 residues. Germline CDR1 and CDR2: MNHEY and SMNVEV (reference sequence). V gave up 5 bases and J gave up 7 bases, with 9 bases separating them. The CDR3 reads CASSPGTNEQFF. The CDR3 DNA reads as TGTGCCAGCAGTCCAGGTACGAATGAGCAGTTCTTC.

J is TRBJ2-5 and V is TRBV11-3; D is unclear. The J call may not be correct, given that the DNA end is closer to TRBJ2-7. CDR3 length equals 13 residues. Per the germline V gene, CDR1 is SGHNT and CDR2 is YENEEA. The CDR3 region is CASSPRRLGEQYF. The CDR3 DNA reads as TGTGCCAGCAGCCCCCGGCGATTGGGCGAGCAGTACTTC.

In this sample, this clone turned up once. This chain connects TRBV7-3 to TRBJ2-2; D unclear. Germline V gives CDR1 SGHTA, CDR2 FQGTGA. This CDR3 has 16 amino acids. The ends were cut back, 0 bases at V and 2 bases at J, with 10 bases in the middle. The chain's CDR3 is CASSLTAFLNTGELFF. In DNA form, the CDR3 reads TGTGCCAGCAGCTTAACGGCCTTCCTTAACACCGGGGAGCTGTTTTTT.

The CDR3 sequence: CASSFIGSGTYNEQFF. CDR3 nucleotide sequence: TGTGCCAGCAGTTTTATCGGGAGCGGGACGTACAATGAGCAGTTCTTC. The genes are TRBV27 and TRBJ2-1; 7 positions agree with TRBD2. V was pared by 3 bases and J by 4 bases, with 9 bases of the junction left unmatched. Germline CDR1 is MNHEY and CDR2 is SMNVEV (reference sequence). The CDR3 covers 16 residues.

The rearrangement uses TRBV5-1 and TRBJ1-1; no clear D gene. Germline V lookup: CDR1 SGHRS, CDR2 YFSETQ. V was clipped by 2 bases and J by 2 bases, with 10 bases between them. The CDR3 is made up of 14 amino acids. CDR3 sequence: CASSFNSHNTEAFF. Here the CDR3 DNA reads TGCGCCAGCAGCTTTAACAGTCATAACACTGAAGCTTTCTTT.

This chain joins TRBV10-3 and TRBJ1-1; TRBD1 aligns across 7 bases. V dropped 9 bases and J dropped 8; count of bases not matched to a gene: 6. CDR3 size: 11 residues. Germline CDR1 reads ENHRY; CDR2 reads SYGVKD. As DNA, the CDR3 is TGTGCCATTGCTACGACAGGGGAAGCTTTCTTT. It encodes CAIATTGEAFF.

This chain uses TRBV5-4 with TRBJ2-5; 10 nucleotides line up with TRBD2. V was pared by 0 bases and J by 7 bases, with 9 bases of the junction left unmatched. Germline CDR1 and CDR2: SGHNT and YYREEE (reference sequence). The CDR3 covers 16 residues. The CDR3 DNA is TGTGCCAGCAGCTTGGGACTAGCGGGCCCTTCGGGGACCCAGTACTTC. Protein sequence: CASSLGLAGPSGTQYF.

The chain uses TRBV29-1 and TRBJ1-2; no reliable D call. CDR1 is SQVTM, CDR2 ANQGSEA, per germline. The germline V and J ends were trimmed by 6 bases and 2 bases, with 10 bases remaining between them. This CDR3 contains 12 residues. In nucleotides, the CDR3 is TGCAGCGTCTCCGGGAACAACTATGGCTACACCTTC. This translates into CSVSGNNYGYTF. The whole variable domain, filled in from reference TRBV29-1 and TRBJ1-2, reads SAVISQKPSRDICQRGTSLTIQCQVDSQVTMMFWYRQQPGQSLTLIATANQGSEATYESGFVIDKFPISRPNLTFSTLTVSNMSPEDSSIYLCSVSGNNYGYTFGSGTRLTVV.

Here the CDR3 reads CASSNRGSHTGELFF. The DNA for the CDR3 is TGTGCCAGCAGTAACAGGGGGTCGCACACCGGGGAGCTGTTTTTT. The chain has TRBV27 and TRBJ2-2; 8 nucleotides line up with TRBD1. Germline V lookup: CDR1 MNHEY, CDR2 SMNVEV (reference sequence). The CDR3 has 15 amino acids. V dropped 5 bases and J dropped 3; count of bases not matched to a gene: 5.

The chain employs TRBV5-5 and TRBJ1-2; weak D call: TRBD1 (6 bases). The CDR3 extends over 16 amino acids. V was clipped by 4 bases and J by 5 bases, with 21 bases between them. The germline gives CDR1 SGHKS, CDR2 YYEKEE (reference sequence). In nucleotides, the CDR3 is TGTGCCAGCAGCCCAAGAACTGAACAGGGAAAGTATGGCTACACCTTC. Translated, it gives CASSPRTEQGKYGYTF.

This chain connects TRBV7-9 to TRBJ1-1, with 9 bases that match TRBD1. The CDR3 sequence is 19 residues long. The germline V gene encodes CDR1 SEHNR and CDR2 FQNEAQ (reference sequence). Trimming cost V 0 bases and J 4 bases; bases outside gene matches: 15. The CDR3: CASSLARGFRGQGITEAFF. DNA of the CDR3: TGTGCCAGCAGCTTAGCGAGGGGTTTTCGAGGACAGGGGATCACTGAAGCTTTCTTT.

The chain recombines TRBV11-2 with TRBJ2-5, with D perhaps matching TRBD2 (6 bases). The end of the DNA fits TRBJ2-7 better, so the J call may be wrong. This CDR3 contains 15 residues. The germline CDR1 and CDR2 sequences are SGHAT and FQNNGV. CDR3 bases: TGTGCCAGCAGCTTACCATTGGGAGGTCTGAGCGAGCAGTACTTC. Its translation: CASSLPLGGLSEQYF.